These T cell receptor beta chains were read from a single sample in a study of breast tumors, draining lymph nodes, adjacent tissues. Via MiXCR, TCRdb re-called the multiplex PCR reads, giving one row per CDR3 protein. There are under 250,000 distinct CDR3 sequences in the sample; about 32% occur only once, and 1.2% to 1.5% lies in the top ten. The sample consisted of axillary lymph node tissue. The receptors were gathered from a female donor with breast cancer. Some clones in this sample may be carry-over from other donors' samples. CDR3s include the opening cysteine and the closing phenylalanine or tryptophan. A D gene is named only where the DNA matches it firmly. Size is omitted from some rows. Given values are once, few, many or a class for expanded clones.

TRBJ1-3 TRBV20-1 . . TGCAGTGCTAGAACCGGGACTAGCGGGGTAGGAAACACCATATATTTT CSARTGTSGVGNTIYF
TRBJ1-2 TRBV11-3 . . TGTGCCAGCAGCAGTCGAAGAGGCAATCTTGACTATGGCTACACCTTC CASSSRRGNLDYGYTF
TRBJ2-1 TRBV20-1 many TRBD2 TGCAGTGCCACAGCGGGAGGGCCGCTAATAAATTACAATGAGCAGTTCTTC CSATAGGPLINYNEQFF
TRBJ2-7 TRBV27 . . TGTGCCAGCAGTTCGTGGGGACGGGGTAAGGATTACGAGCAGTACTTC CASSSWGRGKDYEQYF
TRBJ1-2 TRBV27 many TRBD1 TGTGCCAGCAGTTTCCGGGACAGCCGACGCTACACCTTC CASSFRDSRRYTF
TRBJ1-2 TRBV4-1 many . TGCGCCAGCAGCCAAGGCGCTCGGGTGGAGAACTATGGCTACACCTTC CASSQGARVENYGYTF
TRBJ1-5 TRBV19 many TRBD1 TGTGCCAGTAATTCGGACAGGGTCAATCAGCCCCAGCATTTT CASNSDRVNQPQHF
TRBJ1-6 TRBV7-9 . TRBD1 TGTGCCAGCAGCCCCGGGACAGGGACGAATTCACCCCTCCACTTT CASSPGTGTNSPLHF
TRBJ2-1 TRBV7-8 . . TGTGCTAGCAGCTTAGGGCAGTGCAATGAGCAGTTCTTC CASSLGQCNEQFF
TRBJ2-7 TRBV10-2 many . TGCGCCAGCAGAAGAGAGGGGACGGTACACGAGCAGTACTTC CASRREGTVHEQYF
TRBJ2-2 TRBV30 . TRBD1 TGTGCCTGGAGTGTGACAGGGGGCGGGCCCGGGGAGCTGTTTTTT CAWSVTGGGPGELFF
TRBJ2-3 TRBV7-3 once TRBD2 TGTGCCAGCAGCTTTAGCGGGGGGGGTGCAGATACGCAGTATTTT CASSFSGGGADTQYF
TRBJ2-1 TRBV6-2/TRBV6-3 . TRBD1 TGTGCCAGCAGTTACGGGGACAGGGGCTCCTACAATGAGCAGTTCTTC CASSYGDRGSYNEQFF
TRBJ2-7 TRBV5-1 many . TGCGCCAGCAGCTTGGGTCACAGGGACGTTTCCTACGAGCAGTACTTC CASSLGHRDVSYEQYF
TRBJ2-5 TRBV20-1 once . TGCAGTGCTAGTAGTCGGGAGACCCAGTACTTC CSASSRETQYF
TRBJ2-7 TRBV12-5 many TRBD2 TGTGCTAGTGGTTTGTGGGCGGGAGGGTCCTACGAGCAGTACTTC CASGLWAGGSYEQYF
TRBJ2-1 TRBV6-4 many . TGTGCCAGCAGTGACAAGTACAATGAGCAGTTCTTC CASSDKYNEQFF
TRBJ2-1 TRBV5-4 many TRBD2 TGTGCCAGCAGAGCCGGGACTAGCGGCCGGAGGTACAATGAGCAGTTCTTC CASRAGTSGRRYNEQFF
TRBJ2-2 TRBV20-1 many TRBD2 TGCAGTGCTAGAGGCGGGAGGGTGGGGGAGCTGTTTTTT CSARGGRVGELFF
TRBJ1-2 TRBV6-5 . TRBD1 TGTGCCAGCAGTTACCGGACAGGAAGAAATGGCTACACCTTC CASSYRTGRNGYTF
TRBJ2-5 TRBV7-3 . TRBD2 TGTGCCAGCAGCCTAGCGGCGGGGTGGGAGACCCAGTACTTC CASSLAAGWETQYF
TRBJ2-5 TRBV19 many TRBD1 TGTGCCAGTAGTGCCGGGACAGTACCGCAAGAGACCCAGTACTTC CASSAGTVPQETQYF
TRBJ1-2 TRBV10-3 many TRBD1 TGTGCCATCAGAGTCACGGACAGGGGGAACTATGGCTACACCTTC CAIRVTDRGNYGYTF
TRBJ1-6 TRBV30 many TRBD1 TGTGCCTGGAGTAGGGACAGCTATAATTCACCCCTCCACTTT CAWSRDSYNSPLHF
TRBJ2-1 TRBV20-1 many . TGCAGTGCTAGAGCCTGGGGGAAGAGCTCCTACAATGAGCAGTTCTTC CSARAWGKSSYNEQFF
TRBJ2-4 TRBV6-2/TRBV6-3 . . TGTGCCAGCAGTCTCGCGGTTGTCTCAAACATTCAGTACTTC CASSLAVVSNIQYF
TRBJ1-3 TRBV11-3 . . TGTGCCAGCAGCTTCGGAAGGTTGGCAGACCCCATATATTTT CASSFGRLADPIYF
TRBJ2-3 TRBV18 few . TGTGCCAGCTCTCCTAAGACTAGCACAGATACGCAGTATTTT CASSPKTSTDTQYF
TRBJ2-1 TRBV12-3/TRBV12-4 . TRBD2 TGTGCCAGCAGACCGAGCCTCGGGACTAGCGGGAGGTCCAATGAGCAGTTCTTC CASRPSLGTSGRSNEQFF
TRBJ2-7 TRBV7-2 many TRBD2 TGTGCCAGCAGCTTGGGACTAGCGGGAAAAACTTGGTACTTC CASSLGLAGKTWYF
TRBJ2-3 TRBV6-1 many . TGTGCCGCCGCCCCCTGGCAGACCGACGGAGATACGCAGTATTTT CAAAPWQTDGDTQYF
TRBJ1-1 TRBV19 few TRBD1 TGTGCCAGTAGTCCACAGGGGTGGAACACTGAAGCTTTCTTT CASSPQGWNTEAFF
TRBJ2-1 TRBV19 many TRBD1 TGTGCCAGTAGTACCGGGACAGGTCCCTACAATGAGCAGTTCTTC CASSTGTGPYNEQFF
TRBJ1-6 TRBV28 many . TGTGCCACTCGGCGGTCGGGGGCTAACTTAAATTCACCCCTCCACTTT CATRRSGANLNSPLHF
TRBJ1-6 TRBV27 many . TGTGCCAGCAGTTCACAGGGAAGGCATTCACCCCTCCACTTT CASSSQGRHSPLHF
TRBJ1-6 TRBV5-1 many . TGCGCCAGCAGCTTGGTGACTGGGGCAAATTCACCCCTCCACTTT CASSLVTGANSPLHF
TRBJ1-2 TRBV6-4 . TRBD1 TGTGCCAGCACCAGGGCAGGGGGCTATGGCTACACCTTC CASTRAGGYGYTF
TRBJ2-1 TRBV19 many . TGTGCCAGTAGGCCAACAGGTGGCAATGAGCAGTTCTTC CASRPTGGNEQFF
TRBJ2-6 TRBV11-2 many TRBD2 TGTGCCAGCAGCTTAGGGCCTAGCGGTCCCAACGTCCTGACTTTC CASSLGPSGPNVLTF
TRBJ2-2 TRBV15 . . TGTGCCACCAGCAGAGATGGGCGAGCGTCGGGGGAGCTGTTTTTT CATSRDGRASGELFF
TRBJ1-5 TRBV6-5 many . TGTGCCAGCAGTAAGAGTAGTGGGAGCAATCAGCCCCAGCATTTT CASSKSSGSNQPQHF
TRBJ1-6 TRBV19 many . TGTGCCAGTAGTACCGCGGTCCGGAATTCACCCCTCCACTTT CASSTAVRNSPLHF
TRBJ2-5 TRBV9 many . TGTGCCAGCAGCGTAGCTACAGGACTCGGGGAGACCCAGTACTTC CASSVATGLGETQYF
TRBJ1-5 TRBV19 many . TGTGCCAGTAGTCCAGAAAATAATCAGCCCCAGCATTTT CASSPENNQPQHF